The 5 T cell receptor beta chains reported below all come from one sample, sequenced in a study of OX40 agonist ivuxolimab in advanced cancers. Some clones are missing from TCRdb's copy, which holds only in-frame ones; the method was immunoSEQ multiplex PCR. The sample shows tens of thousands of clones, around 83% of them seen only once. The sample was CD4+ or CD8+ T cells sorted from blood, taken in a trial of the OX40 agonist ivuxolimab. The receptor source for this set is an adult with an advanced solid tumor such as melanoma, head and neck, liver or kidney cancer.

On this clone itself: At one end, the junction sequence differs from germline, possibly due to a read error. The rearrangement uses TRBV9 and TRBJ2-5; TRBD2 agrees at 9 bases. Germline CDR1 is SGDLS and CDR2 is YYNGEE. This CDR3 contains 17 residues. CDR3 in amino acids: CASNVGGAGGTQETQYF. CDR3 nucleotide sequence: TGTGCCAGCAACGTAGGAGGAGCGGGGGGCACTCAAGAGACCCAGTACTTC.

This clone was picked up one time. The CDR3: CASSLREEWVQYF. CDR3 bases: TGTGCCAGCAGCTTGCGAGAGGAGTGGGTCCAGTACTTC. The genes are TRBV5-8 and TRBJ2-5; no firm D call. There are 13 residues in the CDR3. The V gene lost 1 base and the J gene lost 10 bases, with 14 bases spanning the gap. Germline V gives CDR1 SGHTS, CDR2 YDEGEE.

This clone appeared once. The chain combines TRBV10-2 with TRBJ1-5, with no clear D. Trimming cost V 6 bases and J 6 bases, with 15 bases left between them. CDR1 is WSHSY, CDR2 SAAADI, per germline. This CDR3 comprises 14 residues. The CDR3 reads CASSPMAFGQPQHF. The DNA for the CDR3 is TGCGCCAGCAGCCCCATGGCCTTCGGTCAGCCCCAGCATTTT.

The chain employs TRBV25-1 and TRBJ1-2; D possibly corresponds to TRBD1 (5 bases). Germline V lookup: CDR1 MGHDK, CDR2 SYGVNS. This CDR3 spans 15 amino acids. Trimming removed 4 bases at V and 0 bases at J, with 12 bases between. The CDR3 loop is CASSGYRKANYGYTF. CDR3 DNA: TGTGCCAGCAGTGGCTACAGGAAAGCTAACTATGGCTACACCTTC.

J is TRBJ2-7 and V is TRBV7-9, with 7 bases matching TRBD1. Unmatched junction bases numbered 9, after V lost 4 bases and J lost 3 bases. The V gene's germline CDR1 is SEHNR and CDR2 FQNEAQ (reference sequence). The CDR3 is 15 residues long. The CDR3 coding sequence is TGTGCCAGCAGCTCACCACAGGGGCCGATCTACGAGCAGTACTTC. Encoded protein: CASSSPQGPIYEQYF.